These T cell receptor beta chains were read from a single sample in a study of beta chain features in type 1 diabetes. Produced via immunoSEQ multiplex PCR; TCRdb's table is partial and in-frame only. Here the sample spans under 450,000 clones, approximately 15% being singletons. Sequencing used naive CD4+ T cells from blood. These receptors all stem from a man aged 30 to 39 in good health. CDR3s include the opening cysteine and the closing phenylalanine or tryptophan. The D gene is left open where the match is weak. Size values are once, few and many counts, or a class for expanded clones, and some rows have none.

d_call | j_call | v_call | clone_size | cdr3_nt | cdr3_aa
TRBD2 | TRBJ2-1 | TRBV30 | few | TGTGCCTGGAAGCTAGCGGGAGCAGATGAGCAGTTCTTC | CAWKLAGADEQFF
. | TRBJ1-6 | TRBV30 | . | TGTGCCTGGAAGGTCCGGAATTCACCCCTCCACTTT | CAWKVRNSPLHF
TRBD1 | TRBJ2-4 | TRBV5-4 | many | TGTGCCAGCAGCTTGGGGACAGGGATCGGCATTCAGTACTTC | CASSLGTGIGIQYF
TRBD1 | TRBJ1-3 | TRBV25-1 | few | TGTGCCAGCAGTGATCCCAGACAGGGCAGGAACACCGTATATTTT | CASSDPRQGRNTVYF
. | TRBJ1-1 | TRBV7-2 | once | TGTGCCAGCAGCTTAGTTCATGGAGGGACCGAAGCTTTCTTT | CASSLVHGGTEAFF
. | TRBJ2-5 | TRBV7-2 | few | TGTGCCAGCAGCTTACACCAAGAGACCCAGTACTTC | CASSLHQETQYF
. | TRBJ2-3 | TRBV14 | . | TGTGCCAGCAGCCAACGTTTCAGCAGCACAGATACGCAGTATTTT | CASSQRFSSTDTQYF
. | TRBJ2-1 | TRBV20-1 | . | TGCAGTGCTAGAGCTTACAATGAGCAGTTCTTC | CSARAYNEQFF
TRBD2 | TRBJ2-1 | TRBV7-8 | few | TGTGCCAGCTCACGGGAGGGAAGGACCTACAATGAGCAGTTCTTC | CASSREGRTYNEQFF
TRBD2 | TRBJ2-1 | TRBV29-1 | . | TGCAGCGGAAAAGCGGGAGTCAAGGTGAATGAGCAGTTCTTC | CSGKAGVKVNEQFF
. | TRBJ2-6 | TRBV27 | . | TGTGCCAGCAGACTGATCGGGGGTTCTGGGGCCAACGTCCTGACTTTC | CASRLIGGSGANVLTF
TRBD2 | TRBJ2-3 | TRBV10-3 | few | TGTGCCATCAGTGAAGCAGCGGGGGGGACCACAGATACGCAGTATTTT | CAISEAAGGTTDTQYF
. | TRBJ1-1 | TRBV29-1 | few | TGCAGCGTTGGAGGAGGGTTTGGCACTGAAGCTTTCTTT | CSVGGGFGTEAFF
. | TRBJ2-1 | TRBV9 | few | TGTGCCAGCAGCGTAGGGCGGGCGCGAAACTACAATGAGCAGTTCTTC | CASSVGRARNYNEQFF
. | TRBJ2-1 | TRBV21-1 | . | TGTGCCAGCAGCAAAGTCTTAGTCGATGAGCAGTTCTTC | CASSKVLVDEQFF
. | TRBJ1-2 | TRBV2 | few | TGTGCCAGCAGTGAAAGCAAGTCGAGGGGCTACACCTTC | CASSESKSRGYTF
TRBD1 | TRBJ1-1 | TRBV30 | . | TGTGCCTGGGCCCGACAGGGGGACACTGAAGCTTTCTTT | CAWARQGDTEAFF